This T cell receptor beta chain was sequenced for a study of blood T cell repertoires in COVID-19. Measured with immunoSEQ multiplex PCR; TCRdb has only the in-frame clones, and not every one. Of 150,000 to 200,000 clones listed, nearly 80% are singletons. From germline, CDR1 is SGHNT and CDR2 YENEEA. V lost 5 bases to trimming and J lost 3 bases, with 16 bases between them. This CDR3 has 16 amino acids. The chain employs TRBV11-3 and TRBJ2-2, with TRBD2 as a possible D gene (6 bases). Sequenced sample: peripheral blood. This sequence originates from a woman in her sixties or seventies with acute or convalescent COVID-19. The CDR3 protein is CASSPRGGNDTGELFF. The CDR3 DNA sequence: TGTGCCAGCAGCCCAAGGGGCGGGAATGACACCGGGGAGCTGTTTTTT.